This is a list of T cell receptor beta chains from one sample in a study of cytomegalovirus exposure and HLA in healthy donors. Sequencing was performed with immunoSEQ multiplex PCR; in TCRdb, only in-frame clones are kept and a portion is missing. This repertoire includes approximately 110,000 clones. The sample was PBMCs. Receptor source: a man aged 50 to 60 in good health and CMV-seronegative. The CDR3 runs from the conserved cysteine through the conserved F or W. The D gene is left open where the match is weak.

TRBJ2-3,TRBV6-1,-,TGTGCCAGCAGTGAAGCGCCACTAGTGATAGGGCCTACGCAGTATTTT,CASSEAPLVIGPTQYF
TRBJ1-4,TRBV9,-,TGTGCCAGCAGCGTAGAGAAAGTGGTAGTCCAATGCGAAAAACTGTTTTTT,CASSVEKVVVQCEKLFF
TRBJ1-4,TRBV5-6,TRBD1,TGTGCCAGCAGTTCGACAGGGGCAACTAATGAAAAACTGTTTTTT,CASSSTGATNEKLFF
TRBJ2-7,TRBV11-2,-,TGTGCCAGCAGCCAAGGGGAAACGGGTGAGCAGTACTTC,CASSQGETGEQYF
TRBJ1-2,TRBV7-9,TRBD1,TGTGCCAGCAGCTTTTCTGCGCCGGGACAGGGGAACTATGGCTACACCTTC,CASSFSAPGQGNYGYTF
TRBJ1-2,TRBV2,-,TGTGCCAGCAGTGCAGGGATTAACTATGGCTACACCTTC,CASSAGINYGYTF
TRBJ2-1,TRBV30,-,TGTGCCTGGAAACCAGGGAGGACGAATGAGCAGTTCTTC,CAWKPGRTNEQFF
TRBJ2-7,TRBV18,TRBD2,TGTGCCAGCTCACCCAGACTAGCGGGAGTCCCCTACGAGCAGTACTTC,CASSPRLAGVPYEQYF
TRBJ2-1,TRBV9,-,TGTGCCAGCAGCGTAGAGGGGGACCTCTACAATGAGCAGTTCTTC,CASSVEGDLYNEQFF
TRBJ1-3,TRBV11-2,TRBD1,TGTGCCAGCAGCTTTGTGACAGGGTCTGGAAACACCATATATTTT,CASSFVTGSGNTIYF
TRBJ1-6,TRBV18,-,TGTGCCAGCTCACCACTCGGTCAGGGGAATTCACCCCTCCACTTT,CASSPLGQGNSPLHF
TRBJ2-3,TRBV7-2,TRBD2,TGTGCCAGCAGTGATACACTAGCGCAGAGCACAGATACGCAGTATTTT,CASSDTLAQSTDTQYF
TRBJ2-1,TRBV19,TRBD2,TGTGCCAGTAGTCCGGGAGGGCCGGTCCGTGAGCAGTTCTTC,CASSPGGPVREQFF
TRBJ2-1,TRBV10-3,TRBD2,TGTGCCACGTCGGGGGGAGGCTCCTACAATGAGCAGTTCTTC,CATSGGGSYNEQFF
TRBJ1-1,TRBV14,-,TGTGCCAGCAGCCACCGCCCGGGGGGAGAAGCTTTCTTT,CASSHRPGGEAFF
TRBJ2-1,TRBV4-3,TRBD1,TGCGCCAGCAGCCAAGAACAGGGGGATGAGCAGTTCTTC,CASSQEQGDEQFF
TRBJ1-1,TRBV7-9,TRBD1,TGTGCCAGCAGAGGTGACAGGGATAGGAGGAACACTGAAGCTTTCTTT,CASRGDRDRRNTEAFF
TRBJ2-5,TRBV5-1,TRBD1,TGCGCCAGCAGCTCACAGGGGGCGGAGACCCAGTACTTC,CASSSQGAETQYF
TRBJ1-1,TRBV7-2,-,TGTGCCAGCGGCCGGACACTCGAAGGGAACACTGAAGCTTTCTTT,CASGRTLEGNTEAFF
TRBJ2-1,TRBV9,-,TGTGCCAGCAGCGTAGCTAGTTCTAGCAATGAGCAGTTCTTC,CASSVASSSNEQFF
TRBJ2-7,TRBV7-2,TRBD2,TGTGCCAGCAGAATTAGCGGGAGTTACGAGCAGTACTTC,CASRISGSYEQYF
TRBJ1-2,TRBV5-5,-,TGTGCCAGCAGCTTGCGGGGGAACTATGGCTACACCTTC,CASSLRGNYGYTF
TRBJ1-5,TRBV6-6,TRBD1,TGTGCCAGCAGTTACTCGAAAGGGGGCCGCAATCAGCCCCAGCATTTT,CASSYSKGGRNQPQHF
TRBJ1-1,TRBV7-6,TRBD1,TGTGCCAGCAGCTCCGGACAGGGTAGAACTGAAGCTTTCTTT,CASSSGQGRTEAFF
TRBJ2-4,TRBV18,-,TGTGCCAGCTCACCACCGTCTGGGGCGAACATTCAGTACTTC,CASSPPSGANIQYF
TRBJ1-1,TRBV18,-,TGTGCCAGCTCACCAGGGGGCCATAGAAACACTGAAGCTTTCTTT,CASSPGGHRNTEAFF
TRBJ2-5,TRBV11-3,TRBD2,TGTGCCAGCAGCTTCGGCGGGAGTTTAGGGGAGACCCAGTACTTC,CASSFGGSLGETQYF
TRBJ2-6,TRBV7-9,-,TGTGCCAGCAGCCCTTCAGACAGCTCTGGGGCCAACGTCCTGACTTTC,CASSPSDSSGANVLTF
TRBJ1-5,TRBV12-5,-,TGTGCTAGTGGTTTGGGATCTTCCCAGGGCGGGGGCAATCAGCCCCAGCATTTT,CASGLGSSQGGGNQPQHF
TRBJ1-2,TRBV19,TRBD1,TGTGCCAGTATCAACCGGGACAGGCCTGGCTACACCTTC,CASINRDRPGYTF
TRBJ1-2,TRBV19,TRBD1,TGTGCCAGTAGTATAATCAGGGGGAACTATGGCTACACCTTC,CASSIIRGNYGYTF
TRBJ2-7,TRBV10-3,-,TGTGCCATCAGTGGACCGGGAACCGCCTACGAGCAGTACTTC,CAISGPGTAYEQYF
TRBJ1-2,TRBV6-6,TRBD1,TGTGCCAGCAGTTACGTTGTAGGGGGCTTCAACTATGGCTACACCTTC,CASSYVVGGFNYGYTF
TRBJ1-1,TRBV30,TRBD1,TGTGCCTGGAGTGTATCGGGACAGCCTGAAGCTTTCTTT,CAWSVSGQPEAFF
TRBJ1-1,TRBV7-2,-,TGTGCCAGCAGCCCAAAGGGGGTCCGACAGGACGGCACTGAAGCTTTCTTT,CASSPKGVRQDGTEAFF
TRBJ2-2,TRBV6-5,-,TGTGCCAGCCGACAGAACACCGGGGAGCTGTTTTTT,CASRQNTGELFF
TRBJ2-3,TRBV7-2,TRBD2,TGTGCCAGCAGTCTCACCGCACTAGCGGGGGGGTGGGCGGATACGCAGTATTTT,CASSLTALAGGWADTQYF
TRBJ2-1,TRBV4-1,TRBD2,TGCGCCAGCAGCCAAGATGGGGGGGTACGATACAATGAGCAGTTCTTC,CASSQDGGVRYNEQFF
TRBJ2-7,TRBV7-2,TRBD1,TGTGCCAGCAGCTTCGGGACAGGGGGGTACGAGCAGTACTTC,CASSFGTGGYEQYF
TRBJ1-1,TRBV5-4,-,TGTGCCAGCAGCTGGTGGGGCGCGGACACTGAAGCTTTCTTT,CASSWWGADTEAFF
TRBJ1-1,TRBV29-1,-,TGCAGCGTATCATCCGGGGTAAAGAACACTGAAGCTTTCTTT,CSVSSGVKNTEAFF
TRBJ1-4,TRBV4-3,TRBD1,TGCGCCAGCAGCCAAGGAGGAGGACAGGTTGGGGAAAAACTGTTTTTT,CASSQGGGQVGEKLFF
TRBJ1-2,TRBV9,-,TGTGCCAGCAGCGCCCGGGGCGGGGCGACCGACTATGGCTACACCTTC,CASSARGGATDYGYTF
TRBJ2-2,TRBV4-1,TRBD1,TGCGCCAGCAGCCAAGAGGACAGGTGGGCCGGGGAGCTGTTTTTT,CASSQEDRWAGELFF
TRBJ1-5,TRBV6-5,-,TGTGCCAGCAGTAGGAACAGTGATCAGCCCCAGCATTTT,CASSRNSDQPQHF
TRBJ2-3,TRBV7-3,TRBD2,TGTGCCAGCAGCTTACGAGCGGGAACAGATACGCAGTATTTT,CASSLRAGTDTQYF
TRBJ2-1,TRBV6-5,TRBD1,TGTGCCAGCAGTTACTCTGGCCCAGGGGGTTACAATGAGCAGTTCTTC,CASSYSGPGGYNEQFF
TRBJ2-5,TRBV11-3,TRBD1,TGTGCCAGCAGCTCCCCCTCCGGGACAGATCAAGAGACCCAGTACTTC,CASSSPSGTDQETQYF